This TCR beta chain came from a study of T-cell memory formation after mild COVID-19. MiXCR, run by TCRdb on the 5' RACE reads, gives a single entry per CDR3 protein. The sample includes fewer than 400,000 distinct CDR3 sequences, approximately 15% of them seen just once. CDR3 length equals 15 residues. Trimming removed 0 bases at V and 6 bases at J, with 12 bases between. CDR1 is LGHNA and CDR2 is YSLEER in the germline V gene. The sequencing input was PBMCs or a T cell subset sorted from them (not recorded which). The chain recombines TRBV4-3 with TRBJ2-1; D is unresolved. This receptor was identified in a man between 18 and 35 years old who had mild COVID-19 (a few samples of this study predate the infection). Cell type and time point are not known. CDR3 protein: CASSQEYRGINEQFF. CDR3 DNA: TGCGCCAGCAGCCAAGAGTACCGAGGAATCAATGAGCAGTTCTTC.